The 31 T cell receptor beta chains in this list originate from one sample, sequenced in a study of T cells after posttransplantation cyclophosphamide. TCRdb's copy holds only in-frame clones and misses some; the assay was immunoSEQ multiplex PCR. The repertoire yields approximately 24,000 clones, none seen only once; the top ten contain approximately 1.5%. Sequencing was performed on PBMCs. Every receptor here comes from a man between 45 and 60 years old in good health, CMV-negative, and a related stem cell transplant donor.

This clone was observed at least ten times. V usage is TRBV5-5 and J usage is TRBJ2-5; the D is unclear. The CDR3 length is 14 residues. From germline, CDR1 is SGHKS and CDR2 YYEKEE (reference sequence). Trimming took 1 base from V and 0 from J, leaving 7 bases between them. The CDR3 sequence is CASSLWQDQETQYF. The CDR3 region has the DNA TGTGCCAGCAGCTTGTGGCAGGACCAAGAGACCCAGTACTTC.

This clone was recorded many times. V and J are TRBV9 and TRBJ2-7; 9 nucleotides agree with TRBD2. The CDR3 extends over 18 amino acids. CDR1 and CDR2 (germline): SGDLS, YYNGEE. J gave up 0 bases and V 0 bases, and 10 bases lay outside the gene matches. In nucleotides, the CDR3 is TGTGCCAGCAGCGTAGATCCCTCTAGCGGGAAAAGCTCCTACGAGCAGTACTTC. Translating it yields CASSVDPSSGKSSYEQYF.

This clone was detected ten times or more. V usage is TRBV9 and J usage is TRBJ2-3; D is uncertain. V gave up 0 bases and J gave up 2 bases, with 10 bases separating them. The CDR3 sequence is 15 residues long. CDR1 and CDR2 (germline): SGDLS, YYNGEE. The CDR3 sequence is CASSVGSSFTDTQYF. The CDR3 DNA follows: TGTGCCAGCAGCGTAGGGAGCAGTTTCACAGATACGCAGTATTTT.

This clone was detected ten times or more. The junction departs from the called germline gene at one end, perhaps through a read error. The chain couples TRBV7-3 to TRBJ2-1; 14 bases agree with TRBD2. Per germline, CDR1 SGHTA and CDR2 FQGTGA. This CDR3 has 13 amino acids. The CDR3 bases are TGTGCCAGCAGCTTAAGACTAGCGGGGGGGCTGATCTTC. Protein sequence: CASSLRLAGGLIF.

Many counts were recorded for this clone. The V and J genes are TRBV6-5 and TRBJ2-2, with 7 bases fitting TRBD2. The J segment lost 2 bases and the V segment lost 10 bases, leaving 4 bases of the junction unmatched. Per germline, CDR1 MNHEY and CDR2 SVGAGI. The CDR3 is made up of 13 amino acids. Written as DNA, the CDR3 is TGTGCCACCCGGGACTATAACACCGGGGAGCTGTTTTTT. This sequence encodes CATRDYNTGELFF.

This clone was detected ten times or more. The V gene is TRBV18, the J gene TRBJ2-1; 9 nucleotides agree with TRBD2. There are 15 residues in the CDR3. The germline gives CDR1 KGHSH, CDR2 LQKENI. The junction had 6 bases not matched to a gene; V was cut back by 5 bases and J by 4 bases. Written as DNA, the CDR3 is TGTGCCAGCTCATCGGGACTAGCCCCGTACAATGAGCAGTTCTTC. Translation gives CASSSGLAPYNEQFF.

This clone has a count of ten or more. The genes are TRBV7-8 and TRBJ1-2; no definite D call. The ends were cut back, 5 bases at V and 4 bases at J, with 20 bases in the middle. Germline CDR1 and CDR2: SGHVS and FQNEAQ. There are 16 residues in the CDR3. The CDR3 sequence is CASSPGELGLPYGYTF. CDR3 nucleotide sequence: TGTGCCAGCAGCCCCGGAGAATTGGGTTTACCCTATGGCTACACCTTC.

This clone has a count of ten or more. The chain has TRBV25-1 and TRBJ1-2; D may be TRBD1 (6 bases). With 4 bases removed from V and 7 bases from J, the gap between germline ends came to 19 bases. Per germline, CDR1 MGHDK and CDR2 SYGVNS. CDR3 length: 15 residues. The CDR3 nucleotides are TGTGCCAGCAGTGTCCGCTCCAGGGGCGGCGTTGGCTACACCTTC. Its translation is CASSVRSRGGVGYTF.

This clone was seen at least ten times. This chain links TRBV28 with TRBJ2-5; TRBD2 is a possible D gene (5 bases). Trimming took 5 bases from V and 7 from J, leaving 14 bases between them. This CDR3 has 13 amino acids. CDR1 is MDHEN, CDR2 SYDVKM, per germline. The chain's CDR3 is CASSRGTEGTQYF. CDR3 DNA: TGTGCCAGCAGTCGAGGAACCGAGGGGACCCAGTACTTC.

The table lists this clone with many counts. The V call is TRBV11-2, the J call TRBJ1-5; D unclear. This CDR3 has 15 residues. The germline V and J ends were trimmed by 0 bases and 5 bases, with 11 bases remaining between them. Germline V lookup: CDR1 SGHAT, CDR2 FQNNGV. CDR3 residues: CASSLDEQSYQPQHF. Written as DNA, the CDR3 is TGTGCCAGCAGCTTAGATGAACAGAGCTATCAGCCCCAGCATTTT.

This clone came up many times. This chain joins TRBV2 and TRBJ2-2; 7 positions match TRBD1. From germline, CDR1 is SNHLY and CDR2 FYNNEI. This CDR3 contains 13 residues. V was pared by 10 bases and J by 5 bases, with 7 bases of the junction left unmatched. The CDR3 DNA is TGTGCCAAAAAAGGGGACAGAACCGGGGAGCTGTTTTTT. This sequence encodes CAKKGDRTGELFF.

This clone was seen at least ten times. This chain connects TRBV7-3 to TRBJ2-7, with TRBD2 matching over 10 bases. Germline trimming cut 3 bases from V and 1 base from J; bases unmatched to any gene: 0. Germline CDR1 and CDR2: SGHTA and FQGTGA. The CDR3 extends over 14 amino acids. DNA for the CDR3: TGTGCCAGCAGCTTGACTAGCGGGTCCTACGAGCAGTACTTC. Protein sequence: CASSLTSGSYEQYF.

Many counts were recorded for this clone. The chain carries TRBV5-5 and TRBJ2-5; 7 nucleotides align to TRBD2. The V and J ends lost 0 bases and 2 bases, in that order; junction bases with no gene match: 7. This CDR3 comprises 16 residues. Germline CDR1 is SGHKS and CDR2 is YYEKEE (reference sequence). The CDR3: CASSLVPSGTQETQYF. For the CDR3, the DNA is TGTGCCAGCAGCTTGGTACCTAGCGGAACTCAAGAGACCCAGTACTTC.

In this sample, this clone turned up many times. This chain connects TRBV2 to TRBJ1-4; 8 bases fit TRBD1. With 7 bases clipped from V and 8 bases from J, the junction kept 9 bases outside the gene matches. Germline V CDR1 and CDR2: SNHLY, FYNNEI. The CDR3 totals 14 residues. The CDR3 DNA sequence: TGTGCCAGCAATCCGACAGGGGCGAGAGAAAAACTGTTTTTT. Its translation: CASNPTGAREKLFF.

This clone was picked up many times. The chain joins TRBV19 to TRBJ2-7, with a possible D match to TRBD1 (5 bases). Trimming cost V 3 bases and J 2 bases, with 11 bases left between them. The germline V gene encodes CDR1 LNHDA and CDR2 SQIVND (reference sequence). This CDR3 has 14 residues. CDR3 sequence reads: CASSITQGPYEQYF. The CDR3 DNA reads TGTGCCAGTAGTATTACTCAGGGTCCCTACGAGCAGTACTTC.

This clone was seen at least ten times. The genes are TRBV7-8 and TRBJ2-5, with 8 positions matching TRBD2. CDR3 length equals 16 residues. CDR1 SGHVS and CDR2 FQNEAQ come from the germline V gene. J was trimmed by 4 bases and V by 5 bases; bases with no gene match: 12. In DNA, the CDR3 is TGTGCCAGCAGCCCCCGAGGCGCGGGAGGACGAGAGACCCAGTACTTC. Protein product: CASSPRGAGGRETQYF.

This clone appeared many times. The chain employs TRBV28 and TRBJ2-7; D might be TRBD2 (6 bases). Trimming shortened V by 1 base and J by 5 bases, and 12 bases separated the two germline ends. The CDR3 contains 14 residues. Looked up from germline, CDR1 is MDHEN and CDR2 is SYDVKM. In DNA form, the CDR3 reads TGTGCCAGCAGTTTATCCCCAGGAGGGGACGAGCAGTACTTC. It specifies CASSLSPGGDEQYF.

As DNA, the CDR3 is TGCGCCACCAAGACAGGGCTCTCCTATAATTCACCCCTCCACTTT. Protein: CATKTGLSYNSPLHF. The gene calls are TRBV5-1 and TRBJ1-6; 7 bases fit TRBD1. Germline V lookup: CDR1 SGHRS, CDR2 YFSETQ. This CDR3 contains 15 residues. V was clipped by 9 bases and J by 0 bases; unmatched bases: 6.

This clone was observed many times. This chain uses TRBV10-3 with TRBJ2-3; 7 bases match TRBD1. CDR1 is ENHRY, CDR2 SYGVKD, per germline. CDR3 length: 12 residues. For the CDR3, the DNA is TGTGTCACAGGACAGGCTACAGATACGCAGTATTTT. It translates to CVTGQATDTQYF.

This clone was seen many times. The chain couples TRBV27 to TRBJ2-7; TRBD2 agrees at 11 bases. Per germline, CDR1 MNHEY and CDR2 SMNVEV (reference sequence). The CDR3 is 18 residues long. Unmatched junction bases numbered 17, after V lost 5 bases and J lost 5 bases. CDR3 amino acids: CASSRSVVAGGPRNEQYF. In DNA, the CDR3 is TGTGCCAGCAGTCGTTCAGTGGTAGCGGGAGGGCCAAGGAACGAGCAGTACTTC.

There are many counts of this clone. This CDR3 reads CASRMRLGAYSYEQYF. CDR3 nucleotide sequence: TGTGCCAGCAGGATGAGGTTGGGGGCCTACTCCTACGAGCAGTACTTC. This sequence joins TRBV2 and TRBJ2-7; maybe TRBD1 (6 bases). This CDR3 contains 16 residues. Germline CDR1 SNHLY, CDR2 FYNNEI. V was shortened by 6 bases and J by 0 bases, with 18 bases between the two germline ends.

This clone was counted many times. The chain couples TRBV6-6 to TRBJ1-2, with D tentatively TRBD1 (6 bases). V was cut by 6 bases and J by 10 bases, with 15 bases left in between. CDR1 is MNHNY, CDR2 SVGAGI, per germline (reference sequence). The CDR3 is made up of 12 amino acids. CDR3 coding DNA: TGTGCCAGCAGAGCCGGGACAACAATCTACACCTTC. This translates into CASRAGTTIYTF.

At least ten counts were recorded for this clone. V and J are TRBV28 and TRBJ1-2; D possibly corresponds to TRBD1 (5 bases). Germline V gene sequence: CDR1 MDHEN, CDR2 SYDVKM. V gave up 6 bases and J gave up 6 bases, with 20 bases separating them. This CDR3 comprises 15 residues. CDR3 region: CASSPDTEPFNGYTF. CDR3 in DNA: TGTGCCAGCAGCCCGGACACCGAACCCTTTAATGGCTACACCTTC.

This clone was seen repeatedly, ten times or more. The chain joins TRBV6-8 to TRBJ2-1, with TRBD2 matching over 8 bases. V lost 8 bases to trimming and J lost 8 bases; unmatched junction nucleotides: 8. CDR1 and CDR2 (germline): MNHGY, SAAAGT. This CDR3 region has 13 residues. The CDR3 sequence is CASPGTSPYEQFF. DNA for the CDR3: TGTGCCAGCCCCGGGACTAGTCCCTATGAGCAGTTCTTC.

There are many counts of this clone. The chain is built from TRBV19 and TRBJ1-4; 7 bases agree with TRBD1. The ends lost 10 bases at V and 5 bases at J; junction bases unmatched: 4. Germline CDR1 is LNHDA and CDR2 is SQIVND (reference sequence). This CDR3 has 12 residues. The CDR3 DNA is TGTGCCACGCGACAGGGAAATGAAAAACTGTTTTTT. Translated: CATRQGNEKLFF.

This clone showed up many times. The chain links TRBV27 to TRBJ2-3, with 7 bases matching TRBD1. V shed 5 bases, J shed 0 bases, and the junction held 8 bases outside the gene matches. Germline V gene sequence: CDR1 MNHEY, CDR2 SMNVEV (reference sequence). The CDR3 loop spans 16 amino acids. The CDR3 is CASSGTGTASTDTQYF. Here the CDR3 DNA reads TGTGCCAGCAGTGGGACCGGGACAGCTAGCACAGATACGCAGTATTTT.

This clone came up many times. The chain's CDR3 is CASSGPDEKLFF. The CDR3 bases are TGTGCCAGCAGTGGTCCGGATGAAAAACTGTTTTTT. The chain uses TRBV2 and TRBJ1-4; the D is unclear. V gave up 4 bases and J gave up 6 bases, with 6 bases separating them. Germline V gene lookup returns CDR1 SNHLY and CDR2 FYNNEI. The CDR3 is made up of 12 amino acids.

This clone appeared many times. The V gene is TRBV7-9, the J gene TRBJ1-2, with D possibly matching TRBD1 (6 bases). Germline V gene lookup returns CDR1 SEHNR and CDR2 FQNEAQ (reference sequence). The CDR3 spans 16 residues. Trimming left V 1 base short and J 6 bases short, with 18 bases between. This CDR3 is CASSLVGQSPSDGYTF. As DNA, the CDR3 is TGTGCCAGCAGCTTAGTTGGACAGTCCCCAAGTGATGGCTACACCTTC.

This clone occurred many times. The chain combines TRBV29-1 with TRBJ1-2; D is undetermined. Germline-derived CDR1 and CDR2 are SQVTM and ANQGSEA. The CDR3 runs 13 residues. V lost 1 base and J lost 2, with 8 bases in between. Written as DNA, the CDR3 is TGCAGCGTTGAAGGCCAGTCGAACTATGGCTACACCTTC. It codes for CSVEGQSNYGYTF.

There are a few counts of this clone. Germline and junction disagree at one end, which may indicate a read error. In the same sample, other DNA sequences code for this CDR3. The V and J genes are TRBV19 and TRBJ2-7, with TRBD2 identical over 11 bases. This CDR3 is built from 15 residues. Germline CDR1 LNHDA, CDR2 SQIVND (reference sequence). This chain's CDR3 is CASMSGLAGFYEQYF. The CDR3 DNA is TGCGCCAGTATGTCCGGACTAGCGGGTTTCTACGAGCAGTACTTC.

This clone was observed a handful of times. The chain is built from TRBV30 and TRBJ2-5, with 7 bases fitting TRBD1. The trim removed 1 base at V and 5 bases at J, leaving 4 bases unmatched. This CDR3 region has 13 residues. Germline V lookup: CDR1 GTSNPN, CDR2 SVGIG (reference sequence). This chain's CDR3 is CAWSGGGWETQYF. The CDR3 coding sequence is TGTGCCTGGAGTGGAGGGGGCTGGGAGACCCAGTACTTC.